The 15 T cell receptor beta chains below were found in one sample sequenced in a study of T cell changes during pregnancy in multiple sclerosis. Libraries were prepared by immunoSEQ multiplex PCR; TCRdb keeps only in-frame clonotypes and omits some of them. The sample lists about 70,000 clones; about 91% were seen once. The specimen was peripheral blood, collected in the first trimester of pregnancy. Receptors were obtained from a female donor with multiple sclerosis, enrolled in a pregnancy study.

V is TRBV6-5 and J is TRBJ1-2; D perhaps matches TRBD1 (5 bases). Germline assignment: CDR1 MNHEY and CDR2 SVGAGI. V was clipped by 5 bases and J by 7 bases, with 17 bases between them. The length of the CDR3 is 14 residues. CDR3 nucleotide sequence: TGTGCCAGCAGTCCTACGGTGACAGTCAGTGGCTACACCTTC. Its translation is CASSPTVTVSGYTF.

This chain uses TRBV4-1 with TRBJ1-1; 9 bases fit TRBD1. Germline trimming cut 1 base from V and 5 bases from J; bases unmatched to any gene: 5. The CDR3 length is 15 residues. Germline CDR1 reads MGHRA; CDR2 reads YSYEKL. The CDR3 nucleotides read TGCGCCAGCAGCCAAGTGTACAGGGGGCATACTGAAGCTTTCTTT. Residues: CASSQVYRGHTEAFF.

The count of this clone is one. This rearrangement joins TRBV5-1 to TRBJ2-3; D possibly corresponds to TRBD1 (6 bases). V dropped 3 bases and J dropped 1 base, with 12 bases sitting between them. CDR3 size: 15 residues. Per the germline V gene, CDR1 is SGHRS and CDR2 is YFSETQ. CDR3 sequence reads: CASSSPGQGTDTQYF. In DNA form, the CDR3 reads TGCGCCAGCAGCTCGCCGGGACAAGGCACAGATACGCAGTATTTT.

J is TRBJ1-3 and V is TRBV9, with 9 bases identical to TRBD1. With V trimmed by 4 bases and J by 4 bases, 12 bases remained unmatched. Germline V gives CDR1 SGDLS, CDR2 YYNGEE. This CDR3 has 17 residues. CDR3 bases: TGTGCCAGCAGCCCGAGTCGGACAGGGGTCTGGGGAAACACCATATATTTT. It specifies CASSPSRTGVWGNTIYF.

This clone has only a few counts. The chain couples TRBV4-1 to TRBJ1-1; perhaps TRBD1 as D (6 bases). The V gene lost 3 bases and the J gene lost 0 bases, with 14 bases spanning the gap. The CDR3 length is 16 residues. Germline values: CDR1 MGHRA, CDR2 YSYEKL. CDR3 amino acids: CASSHRAGAMNTEAFF. The CDR3 DNA reads as TGCGCCAGCAGCCACAGGGCAGGGGCCATGAACACTGAAGCTTTCTTT.

V and J are TRBV19 and TRBJ1-1, with TRBD1 identical over 9 bases. Germline V gene data show CDR1 as LNHDA and CDR2 as SQIVND (reference sequence). The CDR3 runs 15 residues. The junction had 12 bases not matched to a gene; V was cut back by 9 bases and J by 4 bases. The CDR3 sequence: CASRSGRQGGTEAFF. In nucleotides, the CDR3 is TGTGCCAGCAGGAGTGGGAGACAGGGGGGCACTGAAGCTTTCTTT.

The chain uses TRBV6-1 and TRBJ2-7; 8 bases are a match to TRBD1. Germline V lookup: CDR1 MNHNS, CDR2 SASEGT. After removal of 2 bases from V and 4 bases from J, the junction contained 7 bases not matched to a gene. The CDR3 spans 15 residues. The CDR3 sequence is CASSESDRVGYEQYF. The CDR3 bases are TGTGCCAGCAGTGAATCGGACAGGGTGGGGTACGAGCAGTACTTC.

The V gene is TRBV7-9, the J gene TRBJ2-2, with 7 bases that match TRBD1. The CDR3 length is 14 residues. Germline trimming cut 5 bases from V and 6 bases from J; bases unmatched to any gene: 6. CDR1 and CDR2 (germline): SEHNR, FQNEAQ (reference sequence). The CDR3 sequence is CASSHTGVAGELFF. CDR3 sequence (DNA): TGTGCCAGCAGCCACACAGGGGTTGCCGGGGAGCTGTTTTTT.

The chain carries TRBV19 and TRBJ2-7; D is perhaps TRBD2 (5 bases). The V end was cut by 5 bases, the J end by 4 bases, with 24 bases between. Germline values: CDR1 LNHDA, CDR2 SQIVND (reference sequence). This CDR3 is built from 17 residues. The DNA of the CDR3 is TGTGCCAGTAGTGTACTCTCTCCTGCGGGCGGACGGTACGAGCAGTACTTC. Translation gives CASSVLSPAGGRYEQYF.

The chain recombines TRBV6-6 with TRBJ2-1; 8 bases map to TRBD2. V shed 3 bases, J shed 9 bases, and the junction held 13 bases outside the gene matches. CDR1 is MNHNY, CDR2 SVGAGI, per germline (reference sequence). The length of the CDR3 is 16 residues. The CDR3: CASSYGPSGSGGEQFF. The CDR3 DNA reads as TGTGCCAGCAGTTATGGTCCCAGCGGGAGTGGCGGTGAGCAGTTCTTC.

This chain links TRBV9 with TRBJ2-1; 10 bases are shared with TRBD2. CDR1 SGDLS and CDR2 YYNGEE come from the germline V gene. The CDR3 length is 16 residues. The J segment lost 1 base and the V segment lost 3 bases, leaving 4 bases of the junction unmatched. The CDR3 DNA reads TGTGCCAGCAGCGAACGGACTAGCGGATCCTACAATGAGCAGTTCTTC. Its protein is CASSERTSGSYNEQFF.

The chain is built from TRBV5-4 and TRBJ1-1, with 10 positions matching TRBD1. Per germline, CDR1 SGHNT and CDR2 YYREEE (reference sequence). The CDR3 totals 13 residues. Losses at the gene ends were 4 bases for V and 8 bases for J; bases not matched to a gene: 5. This chain's CDR3 is CASSRDRGKEAFF. CDR3 nucleotides: TGTGCCAGCAGCCGGGACAGGGGCAAAGAAGCTTTCTTT.

The chain recombines TRBV6-1 with TRBJ2-7; no reliable D call. Germline lookup yields CDR1 MNHNS and CDR2 SASEGT. This CDR3 has 15 residues. The ends were cut back, 4 bases at V and 0 bases at J, with 13 bases in the middle. This chain's CDR3 is CASSAPALSSYEQYF. CDR3 nucleotide sequence: TGTGCCAGCAGTGCCCCAGCGCTTAGCTCCTACGAGCAGTACTTC.

This chain connects TRBV20-1 to TRBJ1-2; D uncertain. CDR1 is DFQATT, CDR2 SNEGSKA, per germline (reference sequence). The V gene lost 1 base and the J gene lost 8 bases, with 8 bases spanning the gap. This CDR3 spans 11 amino acids. The CDR3 here is CSARAVKGYTF. CDR3 bases: TGCAGTGCTAGAGCAGTCAAGGGCTACACCTTC.

The CDR3 nucleotides are TGTGCCAGCAGCTTGGCCCCCGGGGGTGTCACTGAAGCTTTCTTT. This encodes CASSLAPGGVTEAFF. V gene TRBV5-6 combines with J gene TRBJ1-1; D possibly corresponds to TRBD1 (5 bases). This CDR3 has 15 residues. V was pared by 0 bases and J by 4 bases, with 13 bases between. Germline CDR1 is SGHDT and CDR2 is YYEEEE.